Described below is a single T cell receptor beta chain sequence and its context. Its antigen specificity is not known. The junction differs from germline at one of its ends, possibly a read error. The trial excluded patients who had a history of autoimmune disease or were on systemic immunosuppression. Peripheral blood for TCR sequencing was collected from all dose cohorts at baseline, on cycle 4 day 1, and on cycle 7 day 1. Samples were obtained from an open-label, multicenter, first-in-human phase I dose-escalation trial of ivuxolimab. The trial enrolled adults with locally advanced or metastatic head and neck squamous cell, hepatocellular, melanoma or renal cell carcinoma. Before TCR sequencing, CD4+ and CD8+ T cells were separately sorted from peripheral blood. Genomic DNA was isolated from the sorted cells so that the TCRbeta CDR3 region could be sequenced. The immunoSEQ Assay was used to sequence the TCRbeta CDR3 regions. Imported from immuneACCESS, the table was reduced by TCRdb to in-frame sequences with V and J called. These copies leave out some clones; in studies compared against another copy, an unresolved V gene accounts for under half, and the cause of the remainder is not known. The sample includes just under 85,000 clones, with around four fifths observed a single time. Jointly, the top ten make up roughly 2.5% of the sample.

These data come from a study of OX40 agonist ivuxolimab in advanced cancers. In terms of the full investigation: Ivuxolimab was an agonistic, fully human IgG2 monoclonal antibody directed against OX40 (CD134), a costimulatory receptor. Intravenous ivuxolimab was administered to patients every 2 weeks at six dose levels: 0.01, 0.1, 0.3, 1.5, 3 and 10 mg/kg. Of the 50 to 55 patients in dose escalation, around 19 had hepatocellular carcinoma, about 15 had melanoma, 9 had renal cell carcinoma and 9 had head and neck cancer. The point of sequencing TCRbeta in the periphery was to test whether ivuxolimab changed TCR sequence diversity and drove clonal T-cell expansion. A male proportion of around 83% and a mean age of around 60 years, ranging from 23 to 79, were recorded for the dose-escalation cohort. Patients were allowed to have had prior anti-PD-1, anti-PD-L1 or anti-CTLA-4 therapy, and approximately 40% of the dose-escalation patients had been treated with checkpoint inhibitors. Three dose-escalation patients achieved partial responses, one with hepatocellular carcinoma and two with cutaneous melanoma. The monotherapy dose-escalation portion (N of about 57 patients) of the phase I ivuxolimab trial is reported in the paper.

Broader findings and caveats from the paper: At doses of 0.1 to 3.0 mg/kg, clonal expansion of both CD4+ and CD8+ T cells in blood was seen between baseline and week 6. After ivuxolimab, CD8+ T cells had more expanded clones than CD4+ T cells on average. Low levels of normalized T-cell clonal expansion were also seen in some patients who did not respond. The antigen specificity of the clonally expanded peripheral T cells was not determined. Partial responders in the 0.1-3.0 mg/kg groups had among the lowest normalized peripheral clonal expansion, especially among CD8+ T cells.

Based on the germline V gene, the CDR1 and CDR2 sequences are MGHRA and YSYEKL. The CDR3 has 15 amino acids, counting the end cysteine and phenylalanine. The kept DNA is CDR3 alone, 45 bases in frame from the first base. The TCR comes from an adult with an advanced solid tumor such as melanoma, head and neck, liver or kidney cancer. Here the chain combines TRBV4-1 and TRBJ1-4; possibly the D gene is TRBD1, per 6 matching bases. Sequenced here: CD4+ or CD8+ T cells sorted from blood, sampled in a trial of the OX40 agonist ivuxolimab. This receptor carries the CDR3 CASSLQGSTNEKPFF. The bases are TGCGCCAGCAGCTTACAGGGCTCAACTAATGAAAAACCGTTTTTT.